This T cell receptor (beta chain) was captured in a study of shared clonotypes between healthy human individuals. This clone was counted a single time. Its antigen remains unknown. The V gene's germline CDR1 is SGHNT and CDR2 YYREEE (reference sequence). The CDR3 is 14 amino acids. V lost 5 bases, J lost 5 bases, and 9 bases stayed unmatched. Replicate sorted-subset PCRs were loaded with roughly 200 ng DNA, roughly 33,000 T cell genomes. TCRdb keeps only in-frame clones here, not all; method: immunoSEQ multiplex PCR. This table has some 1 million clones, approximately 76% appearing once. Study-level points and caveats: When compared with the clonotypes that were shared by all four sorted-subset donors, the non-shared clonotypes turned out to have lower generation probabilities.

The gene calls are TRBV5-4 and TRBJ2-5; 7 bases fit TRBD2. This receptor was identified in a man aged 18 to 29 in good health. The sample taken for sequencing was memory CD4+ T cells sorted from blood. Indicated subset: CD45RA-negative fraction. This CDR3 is CASRPRRETETQYF. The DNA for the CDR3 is TGTGCCAGCAGACCGCGGCGGGAGACGGAGACCCAGTACTTC.